The present T cell receptor (beta chain) was sequenced within a study of vaccination and CD4 T cells after COVID-19. On the study more broadly: Post-COVID draws followed diagnosis by a median around 100 days (range 35 to 161).

The Oncomine TCR Beta short-read assay generated sequence data from the DNA of cultured CD4+ T cells. Genomic DNA was taken out of cultured CD4+ T cells by extraction. TCRdb reprocessed the PCR reads via MiXCR and lists one record per CDR3 protein. The table lists 3,500 to 5,000 distinct CDR3 sequences, roughly 60% of them singletons, with approximately 30% in the top ten. Turning to this clonotype: Its target is not known.

V lost 2 bases and J lost 2; bases outside the gene matches: 5. In germline, CDR1 is MNHEY, CDR2 SVGEGT. The CDR3 has 18 residues. As for treatment: approximately 11-day PBMC culture with coronavirus spike peptide pools or control peptides (ViraFEST assay). One should note that the unexposed donor's CD4+ T cells were collected before the COVID-19 pandemic (2011-2018). Sequencing used CD4+ T cells from blood, cultured in vitro. The receptor was derived from a human donor in good health. This chain links TRBV6-2 or TRBV6-3 with TRBJ2-1; TRBD2 agrees at 14 bases. Written as DNA, the CDR3 is TGTGCCAGCAGTTACCGGGGGACTAGCGGGGGAACCTACAATGAGCAGTTCTTC. Its translation is CASSYRGTSGGTYNEQFF.